This record concerns one T cell receptor beta chain sequence. Its cognate antigen is unknown. The record originates from a study of T cell responses to AZD1222 COVID-19 vaccine. Whole-study results and caveats: With dominance at 160-218 and 743-854, vaccine-associated CD4 TCRs spanned spike. Donors in the cohort were predominantly white British and more often female, and clonal diversity was possibly underestimated. At baseline, seropositivity was found in only a handful of AZD1222 recipients.

Using immunoSEQ multiplex PCR, the repertoire was profiled, and TCRdb retains in-frame clones only, with some absent. The sample lists just under 75,000 clones; around 80% were seen once. The receptor's source is an adult who received the AZD1222 COVID-19 vaccine. The specimen was peripheral blood, collected 28 days after the second AZD1222 dose.

The CDR3 bases are TGTGCCAGCAGCCCGGGGTGGGGGGACAGAGAGACCCAGTACTTC. This sequence encodes CASSPGWGDRETQYF. V is TRBV9 and J is TRBJ2-5, with a possible D match to TRBD1 (7 bases). CDR1 and CDR2 from the germline V gene are SGDLS and YYNGEE. The CDR3 is 15 amino acids. V was trimmed by 4 bases and J by 4 bases, leaving 17 bases between them. Complete variable domain (other parts from reference TRBV9 and TRBJ2-5): DSGVTQTPKHLITATGQRVTLRCSPRSGDLSVYWYQQSLDQGLQFLIQYYNGEERAKGNILERFSAQQFPDLHSELNLSSLELGDSALYFCASSPGWGDRETQYFGPGTRLLVL.